This is a list of T cell receptor beta chains from one sample in a study of blood T cell repertoires in COVID-19. Profiled with immunoSEQ multiplex PCR; TCRdb holds only in-frame clones, not every one. The profile covers hundreds of thousands of clones, with about 83% appearing a single time and 3% to 4.5% taken by the ten largest. Sequencing input: PBMCs or T cells enriched from blood (not recorded which). All receptors come from a woman aged 40 to 55 who had been exposed to COVID-19. The CDR3 runs from the conserved cysteine through the conserved F or W. A D gene is named only where the DNA matches it firmly. Clone size appears in some rows only: once, few, many, or a class for an expanded clone.

v_gene: TRBV19
d_gene: TRBD1
j_gene: TRBJ1-2
abundance: -
CDR3nt: TGTGCCAGTAGTGAAGGGGACAGGGGATCGGGCTATGGCTACACCTTC
CDR3aa: CASSEGDRGSGYGYTF

v_gene: TRBV19
d_gene: TRBD1
j_gene: TRBJ1-2
abundance: few
CDR3nt: TGTGCCAGCGGGACAGGGGACTATGGCTACACCTTC
CDR3aa: CASGTGDYGYTF

v_gene: TRBV4-1
d_gene: -
j_gene: TRBJ2-3
abundance: -
CDR3nt: TGCGCCAGCAGCCAAGAGCCACAGTTCACAGATACGCAGTATTTT
CDR3aa: CASSQEPQFTDTQYF

v_gene: TRBV10-1
d_gene: -
j_gene: TRBJ2-6
abundance: once
CDR3nt: TGCGCCAGCAGCGGAGATCTGGCCTCTGGGGCCAACGTCCTGACTTTC
CDR3aa: CASSGDLASGANVLTF

v_gene: TRBV11-2
d_gene: -
j_gene: TRBJ1-5
abundance: -
CDR3nt: TGTGCCAGCAGCTTAGATATTCGAGTGAGCCAGCCCCAGCATTTT
CDR3aa: CASSLDIRVSQPQHF

v_gene: TRBV7-3
d_gene: -
j_gene: TRBJ2-3
abundance: -
CDR3nt: TGTGCCAGCAGCTTAACCCCGGGGAGCACAGATACGCAGTATTTT
CDR3aa: CASSLTPGSTDTQYF

v_gene: TRBV5-6
d_gene: -
j_gene: TRBJ1-2
abundance: -
CDR3nt: TGTGCCAGCAGCTTGGGTCAGGTGGGTGGCTACACCTTC
CDR3aa: CASSLGQVGGYTF

v_gene: TRBV18
d_gene: TRBD2
j_gene: TRBJ2-5
abundance: -
CDR3nt: TGTGCCAGCTCCGAGGGAGGGGAAGAGACCCAGTACTTC
CDR3aa: CASSEGGEETQYF

v_gene: TRBV2
d_gene: -
j_gene: TRBJ1-1
abundance: -
CDR3nt: TGTGCCAGCAGCAAGGCAGACATGAACACTGAAGCTTTCTTT
CDR3aa: CASSKADMNTEAFF

v_gene: TRBV5-4
d_gene: TRBD1
j_gene: TRBJ1-4
abundance: -
CDR3nt: TGTGCCAGCAGTCGCAGGGGGAACCGTGAAAAACTGTTTTTT
CDR3aa: CASSRRGNREKLFF

v_gene: TRBV11-2
d_gene: -
j_gene: TRBJ2-7
abundance: -
CDR3nt: TGTGCCAGCAGCTTACCCACTCTTACCTACGAGCAGTACTTC
CDR3aa: CASSLPTLTYEQYF

v_gene: TRBV5-6
d_gene: -
j_gene: TRBJ2-2
abundance: -
CDR3nt: TGTGCCAGCAGCTTGGCAGGGGGGAGGACCGGGGAGCTGTTTTTT
CDR3aa: CASSLAGGRTGELFF

v_gene: TRBV18
d_gene: TRBD1
j_gene: TRBJ1-6
abundance: -
CDR3nt: TGTGCCAGCTCACCACGGGACAGTTCGAATTCACCCCTCCACTTT
CDR3aa: CASSPRDSSNSPLHF

v_gene: TRBV7-2
d_gene: -
j_gene: TRBJ2-3
abundance: -
CDR3nt: TGTGCCAGCAGCTTTGACCGAGGGGATACGCAGTATTTT
CDR3aa: CASSFDRGDTQYF

v_gene: TRBV5-5
d_gene: TRBD1
j_gene: TRBJ2-7
abundance: -
CDR3nt: TGTGCCAGCAGGCGTACGACAGGGGGAGGAACCTACGAGCAGTACTTC
CDR3aa: CASRRTTGGGTYEQYF

v_gene: TRBV29-1
d_gene: -
j_gene: TRBJ2-1
abundance: few
CDR3nt: TGCAGCGGCGGGTTTGACAATGAGCAGTTCTTC
CDR3aa: CSGGFDNEQFF

v_gene: TRBV7-9
d_gene: -
j_gene: TRBJ1-1
abundance: -
CDR3nt: TGTGCCAGCAGCTCAATGAACCTCGACAGTTCTGAAGCTTTCTTT
CDR3aa: CASSSMNLDSSEAFF

v_gene: TRBV27
d_gene: TRBD2
j_gene: TRBJ2-3
abundance: -
CDR3nt: TGTGCCAGCAGGGGGACTAGCGGGTACACAGATACGCAGTATTTT
CDR3aa: CASRGTSGYTDTQYF

v_gene: TRBV6-2/TRBV6-3
d_gene: TRBD2
j_gene: TRBJ2-1
abundance: -
CDR3nt: TGTGCCAGCAGCGACGGGGGGGCCCTGAACGATGAGCAGTTCTTC
CDR3aa: CASSDGGALNDEQFF

v_gene: TRBV3-1/TRBV3-2
d_gene: -
j_gene: TRBJ2-5
abundance: once
CDR3nt: TGTGCCACCCAGGGTGGGGGAGGACAGACCCAGTACTTC
CDR3aa: CATQGGGGQTQYF

v_gene: TRBV27
d_gene: -
j_gene: TRBJ2-5
abundance: -
CDR3nt: TGTGCCAGCAGTTTATCGTTTCGGGGAGGCCAAGAGACCCAGTACTTC
CDR3aa: CASSLSFRGGQETQYF

v_gene: TRBV9
d_gene: TRBD1
j_gene: TRBJ1-6
abundance: -
CDR3nt: TGTGCCAGCAGCGTAACGGGACAGACGGGTTCACCCCTCCACTTT
CDR3aa: CASSVTGQTGSPLHF

v_gene: TRBV7-2
d_gene: TRBD2
j_gene: TRBJ2-3
abundance: -
CDR3nt: TGTGCCAGCAGCTTAGTCCGCCTCACTAGCGGGGTAAGCACAGATACGCAGTATTTT
CDR3aa: CASSLVRLTSGVSTDTQYF

v_gene: TRBV7-9
d_gene: -
j_gene: TRBJ1-5
abundance: -
CDR3nt: TGTGCCAGCAGCTTTCATGGTGATTACATGAGCAATCAGCCCCAGCATTTT
CDR3aa: CASSFHGDYMSNQPQHF

v_gene: TRBV6-6
d_gene: -
j_gene: TRBJ2-7
abundance: -
CDR3nt: TGTGCCAGCAGTTACGGGGCGGACTACGAGCAGTACTTC
CDR3aa: CASSYGADYEQYF